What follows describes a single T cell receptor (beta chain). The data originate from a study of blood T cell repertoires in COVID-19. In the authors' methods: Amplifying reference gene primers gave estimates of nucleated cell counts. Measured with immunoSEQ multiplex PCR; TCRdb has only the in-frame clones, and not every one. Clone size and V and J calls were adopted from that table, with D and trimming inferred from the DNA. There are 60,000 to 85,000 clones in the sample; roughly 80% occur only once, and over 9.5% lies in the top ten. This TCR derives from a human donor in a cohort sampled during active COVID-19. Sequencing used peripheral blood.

The CDR3 nucleotides are TGTGCCAGCAGCGCTTCCACTAGCGGGTCTTACTACAATGAGCAGTTCTTC. It codes for CASSASTSGSYYNEQFF. This chain uses TRBV9 with TRBJ2-1; 9 bases fit TRBD2. J was trimmed by 3 bases and V by 3 bases; bases with no gene match: 10. Germline CDR1 reads SGDLS; CDR2 reads YYNGEE. The CDR3 consists of 17 residues.